The 9 T cell receptor beta chains below all came from one sample that was sequenced in a study of identical twins. MiXCR, run by TCRdb on the 5' RACE reads, gives a single entry per CDR3 protein. The table lists 250,000 or so distinct CDR3 sequences, around 8.8% of them singletons. These data also featured in a second study, about yellow fever vaccine responses in identical twins.

The sequencing input was CD8+ T cells sorted from blood. The receptors stem from a woman younger than 30 in good health.

This clonotype was seen at least ten times. This chain joins TRBV3-1 and TRBJ2-1; 10 bases map to TRBD2. V trimming: 6 bases; J trimming: 9 bases; junction bases outside the gene matches: 11. The CDR3 consists of 15 residues. Germline V gene data show CDR1 as LGHDT and CDR2 as YNNKEL (reference sequence). In DNA, the CDR3 is TGTGCCAGCAGGCTAACTAGCGGGATGTCTGGTGAGCAGTTCTTC. This gives the protein CASRLTSGMSGEQFF.

The chain uses TRBV2 and TRBJ2-1, with 13 bases fitting TRBD2. The CDR3 covers 19 residues. Germline assignment: CDR1 SNHLY and CDR2 FYNNEI. The ends lost 1 base at V and 2 bases at J; junction bases unmatched: 8. CDR3 bases: TGTGCCAGCAGTGAAGTGGGACTAGCGGGGACCCTCCCCTACAATGAGCAGTTCTTC. This encodes CASSEVGLAGTLPYNEQFF.

This clonotype was picked up many times. J is TRBJ2-7 and V is TRBV28; 10 positions match TRBD1. This CDR3 region has 14 residues. Per the germline V gene, CDR1 is MDHEN and CDR2 is SYDVKM. V dropped 6 bases and J dropped 0; count of bases not matched to a gene: 2. CDR3 DNA: TGTGCCAGCAGGGGACAGGGGAGCTCCTACGAGCAGTACTTC. This translates into CASRGQGSSYEQYF.

At least ten counts were recorded for this clonotype. CDR3 coding DNA: TGTGCCAGCAGTGAACGGGAGAGTATTGAGCAGTACTTC. Residues: CASSERESIEQYF. The J gene is TRBJ2-7, the V gene TRBV6-1; the D gene is possibly TRBD2 (6 bases). Germline CDR1 reads MNHNS; CDR2 reads SASEGT. V gave up 2 bases and J gave up 7 bases, with 12 bases separating them. The CDR3 runs to 13 residues.

This clonotype was detected a few times. The chain is built from TRBV15 and TRBJ2-5, with D unresolved. The V and J ends lost 7 bases and 2 bases respectively, with 11 bases between them. Germline CDR1 LNHNV, CDR2 YYDKDF (reference sequence). The CDR3 loop spans 13 amino acids. This CDR3 is CATTLRLQETQYF. The CDR3 DNA reads TGTGCCACCACCCTCCGCCTTCAAGAGACCCAGTACTTC.

This clonotype was found many times. This chain joins TRBV27 and TRBJ1-1; no reliable D call. CDR3 length: 11 amino acids. V dropped 9 bases and J dropped 3 bases, with 8 bases sitting between them. Germline CDR1 is MNHEY and CDR2 is SMNVEV (reference sequence). CDR3 sequence (DNA): TGTGCCAGTGGATGGGACACTGAAGCTTTCTTT. This codes for CASGWDTEAFF.

This clonotype was seen more than once but under ten times. The chain has TRBV7-9 and TRBJ2-5; D unresolved. Trimming shortened V by 6 bases and J by 5 bases, and 13 bases separated the two germline ends. The V gene's germline CDR1 is SEHNR and CDR2 FQNEAQ (reference sequence). The CDR3 totals 13 residues. DNA for the CDR3: TGTGCCAGCAGGATATCAACCCAGGAGACCCAGTACTTC. This gives the protein CASRISTQETQYF.

V gene TRBV7-8 combines with J gene TRBJ2-1, with 9 bases fitting TRBD2. The V gene's germline CDR1 is SGHVS and CDR2 FQNEAQ. After removal of 4 bases from V and 4 bases from J, the junction contained 5 bases not matched to a gene. The CDR3 contains 15 residues. The CDR3: CASSSSSGVYNEQFF. The CDR3 bases are TGTGCCAGCAGCTCCTCTAGCGGGGTTTACAATGAGCAGTTCTTC. Full variable domain (outside the CDR3, taken from reference TRBV7-8 and TRBJ2-1): GAGVSQSPRYKVAKRGQDVALRCDPISGHVSLFWYQQALGQGPEFLTYFQNEAQLDKSGLPSDRFFAERPEGSVSTLKIQRTQQEDSAVYLCASSSSSGVYNEQFFGPGTRLTVL.

A few counts support this clonotype. This chain connects TRBV4-1 to TRBJ2-7, with D tentatively TRBD2 (5 bases). Trimming took off 1 base at V and 5 bases at J, with 15 bases between the two ends. The CDR3 extends over 15 amino acids. Germline V gene sequence: CDR1 MGHRA, CDR2 YSYEKL. This chain's CDR3 is CASSQARAVPDEQYF. The CDR3 nucleotides are TGCGCCAGCAGCCAAGCGAGGGCCGTACCGGACGAGCAGTACTTC.